Below are 13 T cell receptor beta chains sequenced from a single sample in a study of cytomegalovirus exposure and HLA in healthy donors. PCR amplification relied on 60 Vbeta primers (plus 13 Jbeta primers). Sequencing was performed with immunoSEQ multiplex PCR; in TCRdb, only in-frame clones are kept and a portion is missing. Found here are under 200,000 clones, around 81% of them singletons; the top ten hold roughly 2%. The sequencing input was PBMCs. Receptors originate from a young woman in good health and CMV-seropositive.

The chain couples TRBV10-1 to TRBJ2-7, with 7 bases fitting TRBD1. Germline CDR1 reads WNHNN; CDR2 reads SYGVQD (reference sequence). The CDR3 runs 9 residues. The chain's CDR3 is CASIKGADV. CDR3 in DNA: TGCGCCAGCATCAAGGGGGCGGATGTC.

This clone has more than one count but fewer than ten. J is TRBJ2-5 and V is TRBV5-1; TRBD2 matches 8 bases. The germline gives CDR1 SGHRS, CDR2 YFSETQ. V dropped 3 bases and J dropped 5; count of bases not matched to a gene: 18. This CDR3 has 18 amino acids. This CDR3 is CASSSLPTGTRPGETQYF. CDR3 nucleotides: TGCGCCAGCAGCTCCCTGCCGACCGGGACTAGGCCCGGGGAGACCCAGTACTTC.

The CDR3 DNA sequence: TGTGCCAGCAGCTCAACTAGTATCTCCGAGCAGTACGTC. Translating gives CASSSTSISEQYV. The chain carries TRBV11-3 and TRBJ2-7; D perhaps matches TRBD2 (5 bases). The CDR3 loop spans 13 amino acids. Germline CDR1 SGHNT, CDR2 YENEEA. The V gene lost 4 bases and the J gene lost 6 bases, with 13 bases spanning the gap.

The chain links TRBV28 to TRBJ2-7; TRBD1 matches 9 bases. CDR3 length: 13 residues. V shed 10 bases, J shed 4 bases, and the junction held 8 bases outside the gene matches. In germline, CDR1 is MDHEN, CDR2 SYDVKM. The CDR3 coding sequence is TGTGCCATTTCGACAGGGGGTTTTTACGAGCAGTACTTC. This sequence encodes CAISTGGFYEQYF.

The genes are TRBV7-2 and TRBJ2-3, with no clear D. Germline V gives CDR1 SGHTA, CDR2 FQGNSA. V lost 3 bases and J lost 0, with 7 bases in between. The CDR3 runs to 14 residues. CDR3 residues: CASSFPRSTDTQYF. CDR3 bases: TGTGCCAGCAGCTTTCCCCGGAGCACAGATACGCAGTATTTT. The full variable domain, completed using reference TRBV7-2 and TRBJ2-3, is GAGVSQSPSNKVTEKGKDVELRCDPISGHTALYWYRQSLGQGLEFLIYFQGNSAPDKSGLPSDRFSAERTGGSVSTLTIQRTQQEDSAVYLCASSFPRSTDTQYFGPGTRLTVL.

This chain connects TRBV1 to TRBJ2-2; the DNA was not compared with TRBD1, the D call given in the table. TRBV1 is tagged as a pseudogene. CDR3 length: 17 residues. DNA of the CDR3: TGCACCAGCAGCCAAGATGCGGACAGGGGGCAAAGCGGGGAGCTGTTTTTT. Amino acid sequence: CTSSQDADRGQSGELFF.

The rearrangement joins TRBV28 to TRBJ2-3; D is undetermined. Germline V CDR1 and CDR2: MDHEN, SYDVKM. The ends were cut back, 2 bases at V and 5 bases at J, with 8 bases in the middle. The CDR3 loop spans 13 amino acids. The DNA for the CDR3 is TGTGCCAGCAGTTTAGTACAGTTAGATACGCAGTATTTT. Translation: CASSLVQLDTQYF.

The chain couples TRBV28 to TRBJ1-3; no firm D call. The germline gives CDR1 MDHEN, CDR2 SYDVKM. Trimming took off 5 bases at V and 8 bases at J, with 16 bases between the two ends. CDR3 length: 14 residues. The CDR3 reads CASSVQPPADTIYF. The CDR3 DNA follows: TGTGCCAGCAGTGTCCAACCTCCGGCGGACACCATATATTTT.

The chain combines TRBV6-5 with TRBJ2-2; D is ambiguous. The CDR3 has 14 amino acids. Trimming stripped 5 bases from V and 4 bases from J, with 11 bases between. Germline CDR1 is MNHEY and CDR2 is SVGAGI. The CDR3 is CASSIISGTGELFF. The CDR3 DNA is TGTGCCAGCAGTATCATCTCAGGCACCGGGGAGCTGTTTTTT.

The rearrangement joins TRBV5-4 to TRBJ2-6; D remains unclear. The germline CDR1 and CDR2 sequences are SGHNT and YYREEE (reference sequence). Trimming shortened V by 0 bases and J by 0 bases, and 13 bases separated the two germline ends. This CDR3 is built from 18 residues. CDR3 nucleotide sequence: TGTGCCAGCAGCTTGGAAGCAGCGATATCCTCTGGGGCCAACGTCCTGACTTTC. It encodes CASSLEAAISSGANVLTF.

The chain uses TRBV5-1 and TRBJ1-1; TRBD1 agrees at 7 bases. This CDR3 has 14 residues. V was pared by 3 bases and J by 2 bases, with 4 bases of the junction left unmatched. CDR1 SGHRS and CDR2 YFSETQ come from the germline V gene. CDR3 DNA sequence: TGCGCCAGCAGCTGGGGGACAGACAACACTGAAGCTTTCTTT. The encoded protein is CASSWGTDNTEAFF.

This clone was counted between two and nine times. The chain links TRBV28 to TRBJ1-1; the D is unclear. Trimming pared 5 bases from V and 6 bases from J, leaving 10 bases between. CDR3 length equals 12 residues. Per germline, CDR1 MDHEN and CDR2 SYDVKM. DNA of the CDR3: TGTGCCAGCAGTGACTTAGGAGCTGAAGCTTTCTTT. It translates to CASSDLGAEAFF.

The rearrangement uses TRBV4-3 and TRBJ2-3; D perhaps matches TRBD2 (5 bases). V shed 5 bases and J shed 2 bases, with 11 bases lying between them. Germline values: CDR1 LGHNA, CDR2 YSLEER. This CDR3 has 14 amino acids. As DNA, the CDR3 is TGCGCCAGCAGCGAAAGGGAGTCCACAGATACGCAGTATTTT. Amino acid sequence: CASSERESTDTQYF.